The 31 T cell receptor beta chains below were found in one sample sequenced in a study of T cells in localized non-small cell lung cancer. Sequencing was performed with immunoSEQ multiplex PCR; in TCRdb, only in-frame clones are kept and a portion is missing. This repertoire shows tens of thousands of clones, 78% found once; its top ten account for 33%. Sequencing used peripheral blood, obtained before any cancer treatment. All receptors come from a male donor at least 60 years old with stage II squamous cell lung carcinoma.

The chain employs TRBV6-5 and TRBJ2-2, with D possibly being TRBD2 (5 bases). Per the germline V gene, CDR1 is MNHEY and CDR2 is SVGAGI. The CDR3 has 14 residues. V gave up 7 bases and J gave up 3 bases, with 12 bases separating them. CDR3 amino acids: CASISVGDTGELFF. Written as DNA, the CDR3 is TGTGCCAGCATCTCGGTGGGAGACACCGGGGAGCTGTTTTTT.

The V call is TRBV11-2, the J call TRBJ2-7; 16 positions match TRBD2. V shed 1 base, J shed 2 bases, and the junction held 5 bases outside the gene matches. Germline loops: CDR1 SGHAT, CDR2 FQNNGV. The CDR3 contains 18 residues. Written as DNA, the CDR3 is TGTGCCAGCAGCTTAGGGGGACTAGCGGGAGGGAGAGCCTACGAGCAGTACTTC. Translating it yields CASSLGGLAGGRAYEQYF.

This clone was found a few times. The V call is TRBV11-2, the J call TRBJ1-2, with 7 positions matching TRBD1. V was clipped by 5 bases and J by 2 bases; unmatched bases: 2. The CDR3 runs 13 residues. Germline-derived CDR1 and CDR2 are SGHAT and FQNNGV. The CDR3 protein is CASSLGQNYGYTF. In DNA, the CDR3 is TGTGCCAGCAGCCTGGGACAGAACTATGGCTACACCTTC. Using reference TRBV11-2 and TRBJ1-2 for the parts outside the CDR3, the full variable domain is EAGVAQSPRYKIIEKRQSVAFWCNPISGHATLYWYQQILGQGPKLLIQFQNNGVVDDSQLPKDRFSAERLKGVDSTLKIQPAKLEDSAVYLCASSLGQNYGYTFGSGTRLTVV.

This clone has a handful of counts. This chain uses TRBV10-1 with TRBJ2-3; D possibly matches TRBD1 or TRBD2 (5 bases each). This CDR3 has 17 amino acids. CDR1 WNHNN and CDR2 SYGVQD come from the germline V gene (reference sequence). Trimming took off 6 bases at V and 0 bases at J, with 19 bases between the two ends. CDR3 amino acids: CASSPSGPDPSTDTQYF. The CDR3 DNA sequence: TGCGCCAGCAGCCCATCGGGGCCAGATCCTAGCACAGATACGCAGTATTTT.

DNA of the CDR3: TGTGCCAGCAGCTTACGGAAGAACACTGAAGCTTTCTTT. Its translation: CASSLRKNTEAFF. The V gene is TRBV7-6, the J gene TRBJ1-1, with D unresolved. V shed 2 bases and J shed 1 base, with 5 bases lying between them. The CDR3 has 13 residues. Looked up from germline, CDR1 is SGHVS and CDR2 is FNYEAQ.

The genes are TRBV11-2 and TRBJ1-1, with a possible D match to TRBD1 (6 bases). The germline V and J ends were trimmed by 1 base and 5 bases, with 11 bases remaining between them. The V gene's germline CDR1 is SGHAT and CDR2 FQNNGV. The CDR3 is 14 amino acids. CDR3 nucleotide sequence: TGTGCCAGCAGCTTAGGGGGGGCGTGGACTGAAGCTTTCTTT. This sequence encodes CASSLGGAWTEAFF.

The V and J genes are TRBV19 and TRBJ1-4; unclear D gene. CDR3 length equals 14 residues. Germline V gene data show CDR1 as LNHDA and CDR2 as SQIVND (reference sequence). The V end was cut by 3 bases, the J end by 4 bases, with 9 bases between. CDR3 in amino acids: CASSIRVGNEKLFF. In DNA, the CDR3 is TGTGCCAGTAGTATCCGAGTAGGTAATGAAAAACTGTTTTTT.

The chain is built from TRBV2 and TRBJ1-3; 9 nucleotides agree with TRBD1. The CDR3 contains 14 residues. Losses at the gene ends were 6 bases for V and 6 bases for J; bases not matched to a gene: 6. Germline V gene data show CDR1 as SNHLY and CDR2 as FYNNEI. The CDR3 bases are TGTGCCAGCAGCGCCGGGACAGGGACAAACACCATATATTTT. It codes for CASSAGTGTNTIYF.

V and J are TRBV6-1 and TRBJ2-7; D is ambiguous. Germline V lookup: CDR1 MNHNS, CDR2 SASEGT. CDR3 length equals 13 residues. The V end was cut by 3 bases, the J end by 7 bases, with 13 bases between. CDR3 loop: CASSDQGQAEQYF. CDR3 coding DNA: TGTGCCAGCAGTGATCAAGGGCAGGCTGAGCAGTACTTC.

The V gene is TRBV29-1, the J gene TRBJ2-1, with 8 bases that match TRBD1. With 3 bases clipped from V and 3 bases from J, the junction kept 7 bases outside the gene matches. The length of the CDR3 is 15 residues. Germline V gene lookup returns CDR1 SQVTM and CDR2 ANQGSEA. DNA of the CDR3: TGCAGCGTTGACCCGTGGACAGGGAGCTACAATGAGCAGTTCTTC. It encodes CSVDPWTGSYNEQFF.

Notes on this clone: Mismatch with germline at one junction end may stem from a read error. V and J are TRBV18 and TRBJ2-5; D tentatively fits TRBD1 or TRBD2 (5 bases each). Germline CDR1 is KGHSH and CDR2 is LQKENI. This CDR3 contains 14 residues. As DNA, the CDR3 is TGTGCCAGCTCTCCACAGAGGGGCCAAGAGACCCAGTACTTC. Residues: CASSPQRGQETQYF.

Comments on this clone: At one end the junction does not follow the germline gene, possibly because of a read error. The chain joins TRBV7-7 to TRBJ2-1, with TRBD2 matching 13 bases. The V gene's germline CDR1 is SSHAT and CDR2 FNYEAQ (reference sequence). There are 15 residues in the CDR3. CDR3 nucleotide sequence: TGTGCTAGCAGTCTACTAGCGGGGGGGCAGAATGAGCAGTTCTTC. Amino acids: CASSLLAGGQNEQFF.

This chain links TRBV12-5 with TRBJ2-7; D is unclear. V dropped 7 bases and J dropped 0 bases, with 10 bases sitting between them. This CDR3 spans 13 amino acids. In germline, CDR1 is LGHNT, CDR2 FRNRAP. CDR3: CASALASSYEQYF. The DNA of the CDR3 is TGTGCTAGTGCCCTGGCTAGCTCCTACGAGCAGTACTTC.

The chain is built from TRBV6-5 and TRBJ2-7, with D unresolved. Looked up from germline, CDR1 is MNHEY and CDR2 is SVGAGI. The germline V and J ends were trimmed by 11 bases and 3 bases, with 8 bases remaining between them. The CDR3 length is 10 residues. The CDR3 coding sequence is TGTGCCGTTGGGGTCTACGAGCAGTACTTC. This translates into CAVGVYEQYF.

V usage is TRBV7-2 and J usage is TRBJ2-5; perhaps TRBD1 as D (5 bases). Germline assignment: CDR1 SGHTA and CDR2 FQGNSA. The CDR3 is 14 amino acids. V was shortened by 0 bases and J by 4 bases, with 9 bases between the two germline ends. CDR3 residues: CASSLADGAETQYF. In DNA, the CDR3 is TGTGCCAGCAGCTTAGCAGATGGGGCAGAGACCCAGTACTTC.

The V call is TRBV6-1, the J call TRBJ2-7; D is unclear. The V end was cut by 4 bases, the J end by 6 bases, with 10 bases between. CDR3 length: 12 residues. CDR1 MNHNS and CDR2 SASEGT come from the germline V gene. The CDR3 region has the DNA TGTGCCAGCAGTGCTATCGGCGGCGAGCAGTACTTC. Translation: CASSAIGGEQYF.

The rearrangement links TRBV5-4 to TRBJ2-7; D is tentatively TRBD1 or TRBD2 (5 bases each). Trimming stripped 4 bases from V and 3 bases from J, with 14 bases between. Germline CDR1 and CDR2: SGHNT and YYREEE (reference sequence). CDR3 length: 14 amino acids. CDR3 bases: TGTGCCAGCAGCCCGGGACGACATGGCTACGAGCAGTACTTC. This gives the protein CASSPGRHGYEQYF.

The rearrangement links TRBV5-1 to TRBJ2-1, with TRBD1 identical over 9 bases. Germline V gene lookup returns CDR1 SGHRS and CDR2 YFSETQ. The CDR3 length is 15 residues. V gave up 0 bases and J gave up 8 bases; unmatched junction bases: 6. CDR3 sequence reads: CASSLGGQGAYEQFF. DNA for the CDR3: TGCGCCAGCAGCTTGGGGGGACAGGGTGCATATGAGCAGTTCTTC. The entire variable domain, with the rest obtained from reference TRBV5-1 and TRBJ2-1, is as follows: KAGVTQTPRYLIKTRGQQVTLSCSPISGHRSVSWYQQTPGQGLQFLFEYFSETQRNKGNFPGRFSGRQFSNSRSEMNVSTLELGDSALYLCASSLGGQGAYEQFFGPGTRLTVL.

V and J are TRBV27 and TRBJ1-1, with D perhaps matching TRBD1 (6 bases). V lost 10 bases to trimming and J lost 0 bases, with 12 bases between them. The CDR3 length is 13 residues. Germline loops: CDR1 MNHEY, CDR2 SMNVEV (reference sequence). CDR3 protein: CATVGALNTEAFF. CDR3 nucleotide sequence: TGTGCCACTGTGGGGGCACTGAACACTGAAGCTTTCTTT.

This chain uses TRBV5-1 with TRBJ2-1; no reliable D call. The CDR3 spans 14 residues. Trimming removed 0 bases at V and 8 bases at J, with 12 bases between. CDR1 and CDR2 from the germline V gene are SGHRS and YFSETQ. The CDR3 protein is CASSLAPPSDEQFF. The CDR3 DNA reads as TGCGCCAGCAGCTTGGCACCGCCATCCGATGAGCAGTTCTTC. Full variable domain (rest looked up from reference TRBV5-1 and TRBJ2-1): KAGVTQTPRYLIKTRGQQVTLSCSPISGHRSVSWYQQTPGQGLQFLFEYFSETQRNKGNFPGRFSGRQFSNSRSEMNVSTLELGDSALYLCASSLAPPSDEQFFGPGTRLTVL.

This clone was detected only a few times. The chain couples TRBV5-5 to TRBJ2-3, with D unresolved. Germline V gene lookup returns CDR1 SGHKS and CDR2 YYEKEE (reference sequence). V was cut by 0 bases and J by 3 bases, with 5 bases left in between. There are 13 residues in the CDR3. This chain's CDR3 is CASSLEGTDTQYF. CDR3 coding DNA: TGTGCCAGCAGCTTGGAAGGGACAGATACGCAGTATTTT.

The rearrangement links TRBV7-6 to TRBJ2-7; TRBD1 is a possible D gene (6 bases). The CDR3 runs 15 residues. From germline, CDR1 is SGHVS and CDR2 FNYEAQ. The V gene lost 5 bases and the J gene lost 5 bases, with 19 bases spanning the gap. The CDR3 protein is CASSPRTDPVDEQYF. The CDR3 DNA reads TGTGCCAGCAGCCCGAGGACAGACCCTGTGGACGAGCAGTACTTC. Drawing the rest from reference TRBV7-6 and TRBJ2-7, the complete variable domain is GAGVSQSPRYKVTKRGQDVALRCDPISGHVSLYWYRQALGQGPEFLTYFNYEAQQDKSGLPNDRFSAERPEGSISTLTIQRTEQRDSAMYRCASSPRTDPVDEQYFGPGTRLTVT.

This sequence joins TRBV7-9 and TRBJ2-1; TRBD2 agrees at 14 bases. Germline assignment: CDR1 SEHNR and CDR2 FQNEAQ (reference sequence). The V gene end was trimmed by 5 bases and the J gene end by 9 bases; junction bases not matched to a gene: 9. This CDR3 spans 16 amino acids. CDR3: CASSLGLAGGTGEQFF. The CDR3, as DNA: TGTGCCAGCAGCCTAGGACTAGCGGGAGGAACGGGTGAGCAGTTCTTC.

V and J are TRBV5-1 and TRBJ2-3; no definite D call. The CDR3 is made up of 12 amino acids. The V end was cut by 4 bases, the J end by 0 bases, with 3 bases between. CDR1 is SGHRS and CDR2 is YFSETQ in the germline V gene. CDR3 DNA: TGCGCCAGCAGCCCAAGCACAGATACGCAGTATTTT. Amino acid sequence: CASSPSTDTQYF. The whole variable domain, filled in from reference TRBV5-1 and TRBJ2-3, reads KAGVTQTPRYLIKTRGQQVTLSCSPISGHRSVSWYQQTPGQGLQFLFEYFSETQRNKGNFPGRFSGRQFSNSRSEMNVSTLELGDSALYLCASSPSTDTQYFGPGTRLTVL.

The J gene is TRBJ2-3, the V gene TRBV7-9; a possible D gene is TRBD2 (5 bases). Deletions cut 2 bases from V and 9 bases from J, with 9 bases between. Germline V lookup: CDR1 SEHNR, CDR2 FQNEAQ (reference sequence). There are 12 residues in the CDR3. In DNA form, the CDR3 reads TGTGCCAGCAGCTTAAGCTCGGGGACGCAGTATTTT. Translated: CASSLSSGTQYF.

The rearrangement links TRBV5-1 to TRBJ2-5, with TRBD2 identical over 12 bases. Germline-derived CDR1 and CDR2 are SGHRS and YFSETQ. The CDR3 runs to 18 residues. Unmatched junction bases numbered 10, after V lost 0 bases and J lost 4 bases. Written as DNA, the CDR3 is TGCGCCAGCAGCTTGGCCGCGTCTAGCGGGAGGGCCGGAGAGACCCAGTACTTC. This gives the protein CASSLAASSGRAGETQYF.

This chain connects TRBV13 to TRBJ2-5, with 8 nucleotides matching TRBD2. The CDR3 is 16 amino acids. Losses at the gene ends were 5 bases for V and 2 bases for J; bases not matched to a gene: 10. CDR1 and CDR2 (germline): PRHDT, FYEKMQ (reference sequence). The CDR3: CASSRVLGGGQETQYF. CDR3 sequence (DNA): TGTGCCAGCAGCCGGGTGCTAGGCGGGGGGCAAGAGACCCAGTACTTC.

The chain links TRBV13 to TRBJ2-7, with D unresolved. Trimming cost V 0 bases and J 3 bases, with 18 bases left between them. The CDR3 is 17 residues long. Germline values: CDR1 PRHDT, CDR2 FYEKMQ (reference sequence). The CDR3 loop is CASSLGVLASRRYEQYF. The CDR3 DNA reads as TGTGCCAGCAGCTTAGGAGTCTTGGCTTCGCGACGCTACGAGCAGTACTTC.

This chain uses TRBV27 with TRBJ1-5; the D gene is possibly TRBD1 (6 bases). Germline V gene lookup returns CDR1 MNHEY and CDR2 SMNVEV (reference sequence). The V end was cut by 4 bases, the J end by 2 bases, with 12 bases between. This CDR3 has 15 amino acids. The DNA for the CDR3 is TGTGCCAGCAGTTCCGGACAGCCCGGCAATCAGCCCCAGCATTTT. Translation gives CASSSGQPGNQPQHF.

This clone showed up just a few times. The rearrangement links TRBV15 to TRBJ1-4, with TRBD1 matching 9 bases. The CDR3 is 14 residues long. The V segment lost 8 bases and the J segment 7 bases; nucleotides outside the gene matches: 8. CDR1 and CDR2 from the germline V gene are LNHNV and YYDKDF (reference sequence). CDR3 nucleotide sequence: TGTGCCACCTCAGCCGGGACAGGGAGTGAAAAACTGTTTTTT. Its protein product is CATSAGTGSEKLFF.

The V gene is TRBV7-6, the J gene TRBJ1-5, with no clear D. CDR3 length: 13 amino acids. CDR1 is SGHVS, CDR2 FNYEAQ, per germline. V gave up 2 bases and J gave up 8 bases, with 10 bases separating them. The DNA of the CDR3 is TGTGCCAGCAGCTTAAGCAGTTTGGAGCCCCAGCATTTT. The encoded protein is CASSLSSLEPQHF.